The 32 T cell receptor beta chains presented below share a single source sample, sequenced in a study of T cell responses to AZD1222 COVID-19 vaccine. Only in-frame clones appear in the TCRdb table, and some are missing; sequencing was by immunoSEQ multiplex PCR. This sample yields around 140,000 clones, of which roughly 93% are seen a single time; around 5% belongs to the top ten. Specimen: peripheral blood, collected on day 0 of AZD1222 vaccination. These receptor sequences come from an adult in good health.

The chain carries TRBV19 and TRBJ2-7, with D uncertain. Germline V gene lookup returns CDR1 LNHDA and CDR2 SQIVND (reference sequence). The CDR3 is 11 residues long. Deletions cut 5 bases from V and 5 bases from J, with 7 bases between. CDR3 sequence (DNA): TGTGCCAGTAGTGGGTACGACGAGCAGTACTTC. Residues: CASSGYDEQYF. Drawing the rest from reference TRBV19 and TRBJ2-7, the complete variable domain is DGGITQSPKYLFRKEGQNVTLSCEQNLNHDAMYWYRQDPGQGLRLIYYSQIVNDFQKGDIAEGYSVSREKKESFPLTVTSAQKNPTAFYLCASSGYDEQYFGPGTRLTVT.

CDR3 region: CASSLGDPRDEQFF. The CDR3 bases are TGTGCCAGCAGCTTAGGGGATCCGCGAGATGAGCAGTTCTTC. This chain uses TRBV7-2 with TRBJ2-1; the D is unclear. V lost 1 base and J 8 bases, leaving 12 bases between the germline ends. CDR1 is SGHTA and CDR2 is FQGNSA in the germline V gene. This CDR3 has 14 residues.

This clone has just one count. The gene calls are TRBV6-5 and TRBJ2-5; D possibly corresponds to TRBD2 (7 bases). Trimming left V 2 bases short and J 5 bases short, with 12 bases between. CDR1 and CDR2 from the germline V gene are MNHEY and SVGAGI. The CDR3 contains 14 residues. CDR3 nucleotides: TGTGCCAGCAGTTACGGCAGGGGAGGGGAGACCCAGTACTTC. It translates to CASSYGRGGETQYF.

V usage is TRBV18 and J usage is TRBJ2-5, with unresolved D. CDR3 size: 12 residues. Per germline, CDR1 KGHSH and CDR2 LQKENI. Trimming took off 3 bases at V and 5 bases at J, with 7 bases between the two ends. In DNA form, the CDR3 reads TGTGCCAGCTCACCCTCCCGGGAGACCCAGTACTTC. The encoded protein is CASSPSRETQYF. The whole variable domain, filled in from reference TRBV18 and TRBJ2-5, reads NAGVMQNPRHLVRRRGQEARLRCSPMKGHSHVYWYRQLPEEGLKFMVYLQKENIIDESGMPKERFSAEFPKEGPSILRIQQVVRGDSAAYFCASSPSRETQYFGPGTRLLVL.

V gene TRBV28 combines with J gene TRBJ2-3; TRBD2 matches 9 bases. The CDR3 totals 15 residues. Unmatched junction bases numbered 5, after V lost 6 bases and J lost 1 base. CDR1 is MDHEN and CDR2 is SYDVKM in the germline V gene. DNA of the CDR3: TGTGCCAGCAGGGTAGCGGGAGCGGGCACAGATACGCAGTATTTT. This translates into CASRVAGAGTDTQYF.

The CDR3 DNA follows: TGTGCCAGCAGATACATGAACACCGGGGAGCTGTTTTTT. Its translation: CASRYMNTGELFF. This chain joins TRBV28 and TRBJ2-2; the D is unclear. The CDR3 has 13 residues. Trimming took off 6 bases at V and 1 base at J, with 6 bases between the two ends. Germline V gene data show CDR1 as MDHEN and CDR2 as SYDVKM. Variable domain in full (rest from reference TRBV28 and TRBJ2-2): DVKVTQSSRYLVKRTGEKVFLECVQDMDHENMFWYRQDPGLGLRLIYFSYDVKMKEKGDIPEGYSVSREKKERFSLILESASTNQTSMYLCASRYMNTGELFFGEGSRLTVL.

This clone was detected once. The CDR3 sequence: CASGLPYADTQYF. The CDR3, as DNA: TGTGCTAGTGGTCTACCCTACGCAGATACGCAGTATTTT. The chain uses TRBV12-5 and TRBJ2-3; D unclear. Trimming shortened V by 5 bases and J by 4 bases, and 10 bases separated the two germline ends. Germline V gene sequence: CDR1 LGHNT, CDR2 FRNRAP. The CDR3 is made up of 13 amino acids. Drawing the rest from reference TRBV12-5 and TRBJ2-3, the complete variable domain is DARVTQTPRHKVTEMGQEVTMRCQPILGHNTVFWYRQTMMQGLELLAYFRNRAPLDDSGMPKDRFSAEMPDATLATLKIQPSEPRDSAVYFCASGLPYADTQYFGPGTRLTVL.

This clone was recorded a few times. This chain uses TRBV5-5 with TRBJ2-1; D might be TRBD1 or TRBD2, each matching 5 bases. CDR3 length: 14 residues. Germline V gene sequence: CDR1 SGHKS, CDR2 YYEKEE (reference sequence). V was trimmed by 2 bases and J by 3 bases, leaving 9 bases between them. The CDR3 sequence: CASSLGTLYNEQFF. As DNA, the CDR3 is TGTGCCAGCAGCTTAGGGACCCTCTACAATGAGCAGTTCTTC.

This rearrangement joins TRBV7-6 to TRBJ2-5; 12 nucleotides align to TRBD2. Germline CDR1 and CDR2: SGHVS and FNYEAQ. V was pared by 3 bases and J by 1 base, with 0 bases of the junction left unmatched. The CDR3 sequence is 15 residues long. This chain's CDR3 is CASSLTSGSQETQYF. DNA of the CDR3: TGTGCCAGCAGCTTGACTAGCGGGAGCCAAGAGACCCAGTACTTC.

V gene TRBV6-5 combines with J gene TRBJ1-5; 8 bases line up with TRBD1. In germline, CDR1 is MNHEY, CDR2 SVGAGI. The CDR3 loop spans 14 amino acids. Trimming at V came to 6 bases and at J to 3 bases, leaving 4 bases not matched to a gene. The CDR3 loop reads CASRGQGDNQPQHF. The CDR3 nucleotides are TGTGCCAGCAGAGGACAGGGTGACAATCAGCCCCAGCATTTT.

This clone has just one count. V and J are TRBV19 and TRBJ1-5, with D unclear. Germline V gene data show CDR1 as LNHDA and CDR2 as SQIVND (reference sequence). This CDR3 comprises 16 residues. Trimming took off 0 bases at V and 0 bases at J, with 9 bases between the two ends. This CDR3 is CASSIDRIYSNQPQHF. For the CDR3, the DNA is TGTGCCAGTAGTATAGACAGAATTTATAGCAATCAGCCCCAGCATTTT.

This sequence joins TRBV28 and TRBJ2-7, with D unclear. V shed 6 bases and J shed 2 bases, with 5 bases lying between them. CDR3 length: 11 amino acids. In germline, CDR1 is MDHEN, CDR2 SYDVKM. The CDR3 coding sequence is TGTGCCAGCAGCCTTACCTACGAGCAGTACTTC. Translated: CASSLTYEQYF.

The genes are TRBV10-3 and TRBJ2-2; 8 bases agree with TRBD1. J was trimmed by 7 bases and V by 2 bases; bases with no gene match: 6. Germline V gene data show CDR1 as ENHRY and CDR2 as SYGVKD. The CDR3 sequence is 15 residues long. The DNA of the CDR3 is TGTGCCATCAGTGAGCCGGACAGGGAGGACGGGGAGCTGTTTTTT. Amino acids: CAISEPDREDGELFF.

V usage is TRBV29-1 and J usage is TRBJ1-4, with D unresolved. The CDR3 length is 11 residues. Looked up from germline, CDR1 is SQVTM and CDR2 is ANQGSEA. V lost 7 bases to trimming and J lost 5 bases, with 8 bases between them. The CDR3 is CSAIWNEKLFF. DNA for the CDR3: TGCAGCGCTATCTGGAATGAAAAACTGTTTTTT.

The chain links TRBV19 to TRBJ2-2; 8 bases agree with TRBD2. The J segment lost 9 bases and the V segment lost 8 bases, leaving 11 bases of the junction unmatched. Germline lookup yields CDR1 LNHDA and CDR2 SQIVND (reference sequence). This CDR3 has 14 amino acids. CDR3: CASRQTSVIRELFF. CDR3 DNA: TGTGCCAGTCGCCAGACTAGCGTAATCCGGGAGCTGTTTTTT.

The CDR3 DNA reads as TGTGCCAGTAGTCACAGGGACAGCAATCAGCCCCAGCATTTT. Translated, it gives CASSHRDSNQPQHF. The V and J genes are TRBV19 and TRBJ1-5; possible D gene TRBD1, 6 bases. Between the trimmed V and J ends, which lost 5 bases and 1 base, there was a span of 9 bases. The CDR3 is 14 amino acids. Germline CDR1 LNHDA, CDR2 SQIVND (reference sequence).

The rearrangement uses TRBV28 and TRBJ1-5, with a weak D call TRBD1 (5 bases). CDR1 is MDHEN, CDR2 SYDVKM, per germline. The CDR3 has 15 amino acids. Trimming took off 8 bases at V and 3 bases at J, with 17 bases between the two ends. CDR3 sequence: CASWEPGLDNQPQHF. The CDR3 nucleotides are TGTGCCAGCTGGGAACCAGGGTTGGACAATCAGCCCCAGCATTTT.

Notes on this clone: Other DNA sequences in the sample encode the same CDR3. The chain's CDR3 is CASSLSGGTEAFF. DNA for the CDR3: TGTGCCAGCAGTCTCTCAGGGGGCACTGAAGCTTTCTTT. The chain uses TRBV12-3 or TRBV12-4 and TRBJ1-1; 7 nucleotides match TRBD1. V lost 5 bases to trimming and J lost 4 bases; unmatched junction nucleotides: 4. The CDR3 extends over 13 amino acids.

V and J are TRBV5-1 and TRBJ1-6; no clear D. Germline V lookup: CDR1 SGHRS, CDR2 YFSETQ. The CDR3 has 15 amino acids. The ends were cut back, 0 bases at V and 9 bases at J, with 13 bases in the middle. CDR3 nucleotide sequence: TGCGCCAGCAGCTTGGCCCAGGACCTTGGTTCACCCCTCCACTTT. Protein product: CASSLAQDLGSPLHF.

The chain is built from TRBV9 and TRBJ1-2; possible D gene TRBD1, 5 bases. Germline V gene sequence: CDR1 SGDLS, CDR2 YYNGEE. Deletions cut 0 bases from V and 0 bases from J, with 9 bases between. This CDR3 contains 15 residues. The CDR3 protein is CASSVGGNANYGYTF. In DNA form, the CDR3 reads TGTGCCAGCAGCGTAGGGGGCAACGCTAACTATGGCTACACCTTC.

The V and J genes are TRBV18 and TRBJ1-4; TRBD1 is a possible D gene (5 bases). The V end lost 4 bases, the J end lost 1 base, and 10 bases lay between the germline ends. CDR3 length: 15 amino acids. Germline V gene lookup returns CDR1 KGHSH and CDR2 LQKENI. DNA of the CDR3: TGTGCCAGCTCACAAGGACACGTAACTAATGAAAAACTGTTTTTT. This sequence encodes CASSQGHVTNEKLFF.

V is TRBV21-1 and J is TRBJ2-1; the DNA was not compared with TRBD1, the D call given in the table. TRBV21-1 is termed a pseudogene. There are 12 residues in the CDR3. CDR3 sequence (DNA): TGTGCCATCGAGACAGCTTACAATGAGCAGTTCTTC. This encodes CAIETAYNEQFF.

The chain employs TRBV5-1 and TRBJ2-1; D unresolved. Germline lookup yields CDR1 SGHRS and CDR2 YFSETQ. This CDR3 region has 16 residues. With 4 bases removed from V and 5 bases from J, the gap between germline ends came to 19 bases. CDR3 DNA sequence: TGCGCCAGCAGCGAATTAAGCCCTGGCACTGACAATGAGCAGTTCTTC. Its protein is CASSELSPGTDNEQFF. Looking up the rest from reference TRBV5-1 and TRBJ2-1 gives the full variable domain: KAGVTQTPRYLIKTRGQQVTLSCSPISGHRSVSWYQQTPGQGLQFLFEYFSETQRNKGNFPGRFSGRQFSNSRSEMNVSTLELGDSALYLCASSELSPGTDNEQFFGPGTRLTVL.

The chain carries TRBV2 and TRBJ1-2; maybe TRBD1 (5 bases). This CDR3 comprises 12 residues. Per the germline V gene, CDR1 is SNHLY and CDR2 is FYNNEI. Trimming cost V 1 base and J 8 bases, with 8 bases left between them. The CDR3 reads CASSEEGEGYTF. In DNA form, the CDR3 reads TGTGCCAGCAGTGAAGAAGGGGAAGGCTACACCTTC.

The genes are TRBV30 and TRBJ1-4; no definite D call. Germline V gives CDR1 GTSNPN, CDR2 SVGIG (reference sequence). This CDR3 comprises 14 residues. V was shortened by 0 bases and J by 4 bases, with 9 bases between the two germline ends. The CDR3: CAWSVRRNNEKLFF. CDR3 nucleotide sequence: TGTGCCTGGAGTGTACGACGGAATAATGAAAAACTGTTTTTT. The variable domain in full, with the rest retrieved from reference TRBV30 and TRBJ1-4, is SQTIHQWPATLVQPVGSPLSLECTVEGTSNPNLYWYRQAAGRGLQLLFYSVGIGQISSEVPQNLSASRPQDRQFILSSKKLLLSDSGFYLCAWSVRRNNEKLFFGSGTQLSVL.

The chain recombines TRBV5-1 with TRBJ2-2, with 8 bases fitting TRBD1. The CDR3 has 16 residues. J was trimmed by 4 bases and V by 4 bases; bases with no gene match: 9. Germline CDR1 SGHRS, CDR2 YFSETQ. The CDR3: CASSPFGQGSTGELFF. CDR3 bases: TGCGCCAGCAGCCCGTTCGGACAGGGATCCACCGGGGAGCTGTTTTTT.

The rearrangement joins TRBV3-1 (or the pseudogene TRBV3-2) to TRBJ2-7, with 10 bases aligning to TRBD2. Germline-derived CDR1 and CDR2 are LGHDT and YNNKEL (reference sequence). Trimming removed 1 base from V and 6 bases from J; junction bases left unmatched: 6. The CDR3 loop spans 15 amino acids. The CDR3 loop is CASSQGWASGSEQYF. For the CDR3, the DNA is TGTGCCAGCAGCCAAGGTTGGGCTAGCGGGAGCGAGCAGTACTTC.

V usage is TRBV5-1 and J usage is TRBJ1-2; D gene ambiguous. The germline V gene encodes CDR1 SGHRS and CDR2 YFSETQ. The CDR3 runs to 13 residues. V was trimmed by 5 bases and J by 3 bases, leaving 11 bases between them. The CDR3 reads CASRAGNYYGYTF. CDR3 DNA sequence: TGCGCCAGCAGGGCAGGAAATTACTATGGCTACACCTTC.

The chain carries TRBV12-2 and TRBJ2-7; TRBD1, as called in the table, went unchecked against the DNA. TRBV12-2 is tagged as a pseudogene. There are 15 residues in the CDR3. In nucleotides, the CDR3 is TGTGCAAGTCGCTTGACGGGACAGTCCCACCACGAGCAGTACTTC. Translated: CASRLTGQSHHEQYF.

This clone was picked up one time. This chain uses TRBV19 with TRBJ1-1; 8 bases are a match to TRBD1. This CDR3 region has 15 residues. Germline V lookup: CDR1 LNHDA, CDR2 SQIVND (reference sequence). J lost 5 bases, V lost 4 bases, and 9 bases had no gene match. CDR3 sequence: CASSTQGARGTEAFF. The CDR3 DNA sequence: TGTGCCAGTAGTACTCAGGGGGCTCGAGGGACTGAAGCTTTCTTT.

The V and J genes are TRBV4-2 and TRBJ1-1; TRBD1 might be the D (6 bases). Germline V gene data show CDR1 as LGHNA and CDR2 as YNFKEQ. This CDR3 comprises 14 residues. Between the trimmed V and J ends, which lost 2 bases and 3 bases, there was a span of 10 bases. CDR3 in amino acids: CASSQQDSYTEAFF. The CDR3 bases are TGTGCCAGCAGCCAACAGGACAGCTACACTGAAGCTTTCTTT.

V usage is TRBV24-1 and J usage is TRBJ2-3; D is perhaps TRBD2 (6 bases). Between the trimmed V and J ends, which lost 3 bases and 2 bases, there was a span of 8 bases. This CDR3 spans 14 amino acids. Per germline, CDR1 KGHDR and CDR2 SFDVKD. CDR3 in amino acids: CATSDRGITDTQYF. In DNA, the CDR3 is TGTGCCACCAGTGATCGGGGGATCACAGATACGCAGTATTTT.